Listed below are T cell receptor beta chains from one sample, sequenced in a study of blood T cell repertoires in COVID-19. Repertoires were generated with immunoSEQ multiplex PCR, while TCRdb's copy carries only in-frame clones and drops some. The data show 65,000 to 85,000 clones, roughly 89% seen once. Sequenced material: peripheral blood. The source is a human donor in a cohort sampled during active COVID-19. CDR3s include the opening cysteine and the closing phenylalanine or tryptophan. A D gene is named only where the DNA matches it firmly. Only some rows state a clone size, as once, few, many or a class for expanded clones.

CDR3aa,CDR3nt,abundance,v_gene,j_gene,d_gene
CASSQGTGSGYTF,TGTGCCAGCAGCCAAGGGACAGGGAGTGGCTACACCTTC,.,TRBV11-1,TRBJ1-2,TRBD1
CASSLGQGPYNEQFF,TGTGCCAGCAGCTTGGGACAGGGCCCCTACAATGAGCAGTTCTTC,.,TRBV7-7,TRBJ2-1,TRBD1
CASSLGQIYEQYF,TGTGCCAGCAGCTTAGGACAGATTTACGAGCAGTACTTC,.,TRBV7-6,TRBJ2-7,.
CASSPGLADDEQFF,TGTGCCAGCTCCCCGGGACTAGCGGACGATGAGCAGTTCTTC,.,TRBV18,TRBJ2-1,TRBD2
CSARTGTEQYF,TGCAGTGCCCGGACAGGGACCGAGCAGTACTTC,once,TRBV20-1,TRBJ2-7,TRBD1
CASSLEFGGGYEQYF,TGTGCCAGCAGCTTAGAGTTCGGGGGGGGTTACGAGCAGTACTTC,.,TRBV7-2,TRBJ2-7,TRBD2
CASTHGGASGGNEQFF,TGTGCCAGCACCCATGGCGGGGCTAGCGGGGGTAATGAGCAGTTCTTC,.,TRBV7-2,TRBJ2-1,TRBD2
CASSRQQGSEQYF,TGTGCCAGCAGTCGCCAACAGGGGTCCGAGCAGTACTTC,.,TRBV6-5,TRBJ2-7,TRBD1
CASSSFDPRGEKLFF,TGTGCCAGCAGCTCATTTGACCCCCGCGGTGAAAAACTGTTTTTT,once,TRBV6-5,TRBJ1-4,.
CASGLATGASTDTQYF,TGTGCTAGTGGTTTGGCGACAGGAGCTAGCACAGATACGCAGTATTTT,.,TRBV12-5,TRBJ2-3,.
CASSLNVGDEQFF,TGTGCCAGCAGCTTAAACGTGGGCGATGAGCAGTTCTTC,.,TRBV7-3,TRBJ2-1,.
CASSSSGTSGVRSSYNEQFF,TGTGCCAGCAGTTCTTCCGGGACTAGCGGGGTACGCAGCTCCTACAATGAGCAGTTCTTC,.,TRBV6-2/TRBV6-3,TRBJ2-1,TRBD2
CASSRDRDEKLFF,TGTGCCAGCAGTCGGGACAGGGATGAAAAACTGTTTTTT,.,TRBV2,TRBJ1-4,TRBD1
CASSEAWTPYEQYF,TGTGCCAGCAGTGAAGCCTGGACACCCTACGAGCAGTACTTC,once,TRBV6-1,TRBJ2-7,.
CASTPYAGHTEAFF,TGTGCCAGCACCCCGTACGCAGGGCACACTGAAGCTTTCTTT,once,TRBV6-5,TRBJ1-1,.
CASSRQGDNTQYF,TGTGCCAGCTCCCGACAGGGGGACAATACGCAGTATTTT,.,TRBV6-6,TRBJ2-3,TRBD1
CASSPIGHLAYEQYF,TGTGCCAGCAGCCCAATAGGACACCTAGCCTACGAGCAGTACTTC,.,TRBV6-6,TRBJ2-7,.
CASVPGSNTGELFF,TGTGCCAGCGTACCCGGGTCAAATACCGGGGAGCTGTTTTTT,.,TRBV7-6,TRBJ2-2,.
CASSQDRVGQESSYEQYF,TGCGCCAGCAGCCAAGATCGGGTGGGACAGGAGAGCTCCTACGAGCAGTACTTC,.,TRBV4-3,TRBJ2-7,TRBD1
CASSFGRVTEAFF,TGTGCCAGCAGCTTTGGCAGGGTCACTGAAGCTTTCTTT,once,TRBV7-2,TRBJ1-1,.
CASSHPARTGTSRETQYF,TGCGCCAGCAGCCACCCGGCCCGCACCGGGACATCGCGGGAGACCCAGTACTTC,.,TRBV4-1,TRBJ2-5,.
CASRWTVSTYEQYF,TGCGCCAGCAGGTGGACAGTCAGTACCTACGAGCAGTACTTC,few,TRBV5-1,TRBJ2-7,.
CASSTPGEETQYF,TGTGCCAGCAGCACCCCAGGGGAAGAGACCCAGTACTTC,.,TRBV21-1,TRBJ2-5,.
CASSFNRASYEQYF,TGTGCCAGCAGTTTCAACAGGGCATCCTACGAGCAGTACTTC,once,TRBV6-5,TRBJ2-7,.
CASRSGLGGTEAFF,TGTGCCAGCAGGTCGGGGCTGGGGGGCACTGAAGCTTTCTTT,.,TRBV2,TRBJ1-1,.
CASSNEGFYNQPQHF,TGTGCCAGCTCTAACGAGGGATTTTACAATCAGCCCCAGCATTTT,.,TRBV18,TRBJ1-5,.
CASRRSSYNEQFF,TGTGCCAGCAGGCGGAGCTCCTACAATGAGCAGTTCTTC,.,TRBV27,TRBJ2-1,.
CASSMGFLYGYTF,TGTGCCAGTAGTATGGGCTTCCTCTATGGCTACACCTTC,.,TRBV19,TRBJ1-2,.
CASSSSGAFNEQYF,TGTGCCAGCAGCTCCAGCGGGGCCTTCAATGAGCAGTACTTC,.,TRBV7-6,TRBJ2-7,TRBD2
CASSYQSGTRGETQYF,TGTGCCAGCAGTTACCAATCCGGGACTAGGGGAGAGACCCAGTACTTC,.,TRBV6-2/TRBV6-3,TRBJ2-5,TRBD2
CASSIRSGSTDTQYF,TGTGCCAGTAGTATCCGTAGCGGTAGCACAGATACGCAGTATTTT,.,TRBV19,TRBJ2-3,.
CASSLTERSTEAFF,TGTGCCAGCAGCTTAACCGAACGGAGCACTGAAGCTTTCTTT,.,TRBV7-3,TRBJ1-1,.
CASSANQRQGSKDTQYF,TGTGCCAGCAGCGCAAATCAAAGACAGGGATCCAAGGATACGCAGTATTTT,.,TRBV7-6,TRBJ2-3,TRBD1
CASSNGQGADNSPLHF,TGTGCCAGTAGCAACGGACAGGGGGCGGATAATTCACCCCTCCACTTT,few,TRBV19,TRBJ1-6,TRBD1
CASSPSERSPLHF,TGTGCCAGCAGCCCTTCGGAGCGTTCACCCCTCCACTTT,.,TRBV9,TRBJ1-6,.